Below are 26 T cell receptor beta chains sequenced from a single sample in a study of blood T cell repertoires in COVID-19. Assay: immunoSEQ multiplex PCR; the TCRdb copy retains only in-frame clones and omits some. The sample has tens of thousands of clones, around 86% seen once. The sequencing sample was made of peripheral blood. The receptors derive from a woman of 80 years or more with active or convalescent COVID-19.

The chain has TRBV19 and TRBJ1-3, with D possibly being TRBD1 (6 bases). CDR1 is LNHDA and CDR2 is SQIVND in the germline V gene (reference sequence). Trimming left V 5 bases short and J 1 base short, with 9 bases between. The CDR3 extends over 14 amino acids. CDR3 DNA sequence: TGTGCCAGTAGTGAACAGGGATCTGGAAACACCATATATTTT. Protein product: CASSEQGSGNTIYF.

The chain employs TRBV7-2 and TRBJ2-1, with TRBD2 matching 12 bases. V lost 8 bases, J lost 4 bases, and 6 bases stayed unmatched. CDR3 length: 15 amino acids. The germline gives CDR1 SGHTA, CDR2 FQGNSA. The CDR3 here is CASLAGGAAYNEQFF. The CDR3 DNA follows: TGTGCCAGCCTAGCGGGGGGGGCTGCATACAATGAGCAGTTCTTC.

This rearrangement joins TRBV4-3 to TRBJ1-1, with 10 bases identical to TRBD1. CDR1 LGHNA and CDR2 YSLEER come from the germline V gene. The CDR3 is 14 amino acids. Unmatched junction bases numbered 5, after V lost 5 bases and J lost 5 bases. CDR3 bases: TGCGCCAGCAGCGAGGGACAGGGGTATACTGAAGCTTTCTTT. Its translation: CASSEGQGYTEAFF.

This clone has only a few counts. The CDR3 nucleotides are TGTGCCAGCAGTTTATCGTGGGGCCGGGATAATTCACCCCTCCACTTT. It codes for CASSLSWGRDNSPLHF. The chain links TRBV27 to TRBJ1-6; tentative D call: TRBD1 (5 bases). The V gene lost 0 bases and the J gene lost 5 bases, with 11 bases spanning the gap. This CDR3 is built from 16 residues. CDR1 and CDR2 from the germline V gene are MNHEY and SMNVEV (reference sequence).

The chain employs TRBV4-3 and TRBJ1-5, with D possibly TRBD1 on 5 matching bases. Trimming removed 1 base from V and 3 bases from J, with 13 bases in between. The germline V gene has CDR1 LGHNA and CDR2 YSLEER. This CDR3 has 16 amino acids. CDR3 residues: CASSQGRGSNNQPQHF. The CDR3 DNA sequence: TGCGCCAGCAGCCAAGGGCGGGGGTCGAACAATCAGCCCCAGCATTTT.

The rearrangement joins TRBV11-2 to TRBJ1-2, with 7 nucleotides matching TRBD1. In germline, CDR1 is SGHAT, CDR2 FQNNGV. Trimming at V came to 6 bases and at J to 7 bases, leaving 11 bases not matched to a gene. CDR3 length equals 14 residues. The CDR3, as DNA: TGTGCCAGCAGTTCTAACCAGGGGGAGGTTGGCTACACCTTC. Its translation: CASSSNQGEVGYTF.

This chain connects TRBV6-6 to TRBJ1-4; D call uncertain. Looked up from germline, CDR1 is MNHNY and CDR2 is SVGAGI (reference sequence). V shed 6 bases and J shed 5 bases, with 19 bases lying between them. The CDR3 runs 16 residues. CDR3 region: CASSPLSWAPNEKLFF. The CDR3 bases are TGTGCCAGCAGCCCGCTTAGTTGGGCTCCAAATGAAAAACTGTTTTTT.

V and J are TRBV2 and TRBJ1-2; no definite D call. The CDR3 is 11 residues long. The V gene lost 3 bases and the J gene lost 6 bases, with 5 bases spanning the gap. Looked up from germline, CDR1 is SNHLY and CDR2 is FYNNEI. Here the CDR3 reads CASSDQDGYTF. CDR3 nucleotides: TGTGCCAGCAGTGATCAGGATGGCTACACCTTC.

This clone came up once. The chain carries TRBV5-1 and TRBJ1-6; D is possibly TRBD1 (5 bases). Trimming took 3 bases from V and 10 from J, leaving 20 bases between them. CDR1 is SGHRS, CDR2 YFSETQ, per germline. This CDR3 has 16 residues. Written as DNA, the CDR3 is TGCGCCAGCAGCTCCCGACAATCCAGACAGAGCTCACCCCTCCACTTT. The encoded protein is CASSSRQSRQSSPLHF.

The chain joins TRBV6-2 or TRBV6-3 to TRBJ2-2; no firm D call. Trimming took off 5 bases at V and 7 bases at J, with 5 bases between the two ends. Germline CDR1 reads MNHEY; CDR2 reads SVGEGT. CDR3 length equals 11 residues. In nucleotides, the CDR3 is TGTGCCAGCAGTACTCTCGGGGAGCTGTTTTTT. Protein sequence: CASSTLGELFF.

This chain joins TRBV19 and TRBJ2-5, with a weak D call TRBD1 (5 bases). Trimming took off 4 bases at V and 0 bases at J, with 6 bases between the two ends. This CDR3 spans 13 amino acids. The V gene's germline CDR1 is LNHDA and CDR2 SQIVND (reference sequence). The CDR3 DNA reads TGTGCCAGTAGTAGACAGTACCAAGAGACCCAGTACTTC. It encodes CASSRQYQETQYF.

The chain joins TRBV7-9 to TRBJ1-3; a possible D gene is TRBD1 (6 bases). The V end was cut by 3 bases, the J end by 3 bases, with 9 bases between. The CDR3 sequence is 14 residues long. Germline V CDR1 and CDR2: SEHNR, FQNEAQ (reference sequence). The DNA of the CDR3 is TGTGCCAGCAGCTTGCAGGGGATTGGAAACACCATATATTTT. This codes for CASSLQGIGNTIYF.

This clone was found once. The V and J genes are TRBV6-5 and TRBJ2-3; D unresolved. Germline assignment: CDR1 MNHEY and CDR2 SVGAGI. V was trimmed by 4 bases and J by 5 bases, leaving 4 bases between them. The CDR3 has 11 residues. The CDR3 bases are TGTGCCAGCAGTTTCTTAGATACGCAGTATTTT. Its protein product is CASSFLDTQYF.

V and J are TRBV9 and TRBJ2-7; no firm D call. The germline V and J ends were trimmed by 0 bases and 2 bases, with 9 bases remaining between them. The CDR3 is made up of 14 amino acids. Germline V gene lookup returns CDR1 SGDLS and CDR2 YYNGEE. This CDR3 is CASSVATDPYEQYF. DNA for the CDR3: TGTGCCAGCAGCGTAGCTACAGACCCCTACGAGCAGTACTTC.

The sample holds a few counts of this clone. The V call is TRBV29-1, the J call TRBJ2-2; no definite D call. The CDR3 covers 12 residues. Germline V gene lookup returns CDR1 SQVTM and CDR2 ANQGSEA. The V gene lost 7 bases and the J gene lost 3 bases, with 9 bases spanning the gap. CDR3 sequence reads: CSALSDTGELFF. CDR3 DNA sequence: TGCAGCGCTCTATCGGACACCGGGGAGCTGTTTTTT.

V gene TRBV6-5 combines with J gene TRBJ1-1, with D possibly matching TRBD1 (6 bases). Trimming cost V 1 base and J 1 base, with 7 bases left between them. The CDR3 sequence is 14 residues long. Germline V gene sequence: CDR1 MNHEY, CDR2 SVGAGI. This chain's CDR3 is CASSYWGQNTEAFF. The CDR3 DNA is TGTGCCAGCAGTTACTGGGGACAGAACACTGAAGCTTTCTTT.

The chain employs TRBV3-1 (or the pseudogene TRBV3-2) and TRBJ2-1; 13 nucleotides match TRBD2. Germline V gene data show CDR1 as LGHDT and CDR2 as YNNKEL (reference sequence). This CDR3 contains 14 residues. V dropped 5 bases and J dropped 9; count of bases not matched to a gene: 4. In DNA form, the CDR3 reads TGTGCCAGCAGCTCCGGGACTAGCGGGGCTGAGCAGTTCTTC. As protein: CASSSGTSGAEQFF.

This clone was found a few times. The chain joins TRBV4-1 to TRBJ2-1; TRBD2 agrees at 14 bases. The CDR3 covers 15 residues. In germline, CDR1 is MGHRA, CDR2 YSYEKL. The junction had 7 bases not matched to a gene; V was cut back by 4 bases and J by 11 bases. In nucleotides, the CDR3 is TGCGCCAGCAGCCCTCCGGGACTAGCGGGAGTTCAGCAGTTCTTC. Amino acid sequence: CASSPPGLAGVQQFF.

The rearrangement links TRBV6-5 to TRBJ2-5; D is undetermined. Germline V CDR1 and CDR2: MNHEY, SVGAGI. Between the trimmed V and J ends, which lost 2 bases and 5 bases, there was a span of 15 bases. CDR3 length: 15 residues. CDR3 loop: CASSYQTRGQETQYF. CDR3 in DNA: TGTGCCAGCAGTTACCAAACCAGAGGCCAGGAGACCCAGTACTTC.

The J gene is TRBJ1-2, the V gene TRBV30; possible D gene TRBD1, 5 bases. The CDR3 covers 12 residues. Trimming took off 4 bases at V and 5 bases at J, with 11 bases between the two ends. CDR1 and CDR2 from the germline V gene are GTSNPN and SVGIG (reference sequence). CDR3 in amino acids: CAWTETAYGYTF. The CDR3 nucleotides are TGTGCCTGGACAGAGACAGCTTATGGCTACACCTTC.

The V gene is TRBV4-2, the J gene TRBJ1-1; D not resolved. Germline V gene lookup returns CDR1 LGHNA and CDR2 YNFKEQ. There are 15 residues in the CDR3. Trimming cost V 0 bases and J 0 bases, with 8 bases left between them. The CDR3 is CASSQEGILNTEAFF. As DNA, the CDR3 is TGTGCCAGCAGCCAAGAGGGCATATTGAACACTGAAGCTTTCTTT.

This clone came up once. V and J are TRBV5-1 and TRBJ2-3; TRBD2 agrees at 8 bases. Germline values: CDR1 SGHRS, CDR2 YFSETQ. This CDR3 spans 15 amino acids. V gave up 0 bases and J gave up 5 bases; unmatched junction bases: 5. The CDR3 DNA reads TGCGCCAGCAGCTTGGTGAGCGGGAGAGTAGATACGCAGTATTTT. Translating gives CASSLVSGRVDTQYF.

The V gene is TRBV5-1, the J gene TRBJ2-7; D unresolved. CDR3 length: 12 amino acids. CDR1 is SGHRS, CDR2 YFSETQ, per germline. Trimming pared 4 bases from V and 4 bases from J, leaving 9 bases between. The CDR3 region is CASSDRSYEQYF. CDR3 DNA: TGCGCCAGCAGCGATAGATCGTACGAGCAGTACTTC.

The chain employs TRBV2 and TRBJ1-5; TRBD1 aligns across 7 bases. V dropped 7 bases and J dropped 0; count of bases not matched to a gene: 3. Germline V CDR1 and CDR2: SNHLY, FYNNEI. This CDR3 has 14 residues. The CDR3 coding sequence is TGTGCCAGCACGGGACAGCTTAGCAATCAGCCCCAGCATTTT. The encoded protein is CASTGQLSNQPQHF.

The V call is TRBV9, the J call TRBJ2-3; tentatively, D is TRBD2 (5 bases). Germline V gene data show CDR1 as SGDLS and CDR2 as YYNGEE. This CDR3 contains 15 residues. V was pared by 0 bases and J by 2 bases, with 10 bases between. CDR3 DNA: TGTGCCAGCAGCGTAGCCCCGACTAACACAGATACGCAGTATTTT. Translation gives CASSVAPTNTDTQYF.

The chain couples TRBV6-1 to TRBJ2-1; no clear D gene. CDR1 MNHNS and CDR2 SASEGT come from the germline V gene. This CDR3 has 15 residues. V lost 1 base and J 0 bases, leaving 7 bases between the germline ends. CDR3 sequence: CASSEVVSSYNEQFF. The CDR3 DNA sequence: TGTGCCAGCAGTGAAGTGGTGAGCTCCTACAATGAGCAGTTCTTC.